What follows are 29 T cell receptor beta chains derived from one specimen sequenced in a study of cytomegalovirus exposure and HLA in healthy donors. The PCR used 60 Vbeta and 13 Jbeta primers. Libraries were prepared by immunoSEQ multiplex PCR; TCRdb keeps only in-frame clonotypes and omits some of them. The sample holds 50,000 to 65,000 clones; 82% are singletons and the top ten take approximately 3%. The sequenced sample consisted of PBMCs. The receptors derive from a woman in her late teens or twenties in good health and CMV-seronegative.

V usage is TRBV28 and J usage is TRBJ2-5; 7 bases are a match to TRBD1. The V gene end was trimmed by 5 bases and the J gene end by 3 bases; junction bases not matched to a gene: 3. The CDR3 is made up of 13 amino acids. Germline CDR1 and CDR2: MDHEN and SYDVKM. Here the CDR3 reads CASSQGQEETQYF. In DNA, the CDR3 is TGTGCCAGCAGTCAAGGACAGGAAGAGACCCAGTACTTC.

CDR3 residues: CASSGPGDEWAGELFF. The CDR3, as DNA: TGTGCCAGCAGCGGGCCGGGAGACGAATGGGCCGGGGAGCTGTTTTTT. The gene calls are TRBV25-1 and TRBJ2-2, with a possible D match to TRBD2 (6 bases). V was shortened by 6 bases and J by 6 bases, with 20 bases between the two germline ends. This CDR3 is 16 amino acids long. The germline gives CDR1 MGHDK, CDR2 SYGVNS.

The gene calls are TRBV27 and TRBJ2-3; no firm D call. V gave up 1 base and J gave up 1 base, with 6 bases separating them. Germline CDR1 reads MNHEY; CDR2 reads SMNVEV (reference sequence). The CDR3 totals 14 residues. This CDR3 is CASSLLERTDTQYF. Here the CDR3 DNA reads TGTGCCAGCAGTTTATTGGAGCGCACAGATACGCAGTATTTT.

The chain recombines TRBV5-1 with TRBJ2-1, with 7 nucleotides matching TRBD1. The junction had 12 bases not matched to a gene; V was cut back by 6 bases and J by 6 bases. CDR1 is SGHRS and CDR2 is YFSETQ in the germline V gene. The length of the CDR3 is 15 residues. As DNA, the CDR3 is TGCGCCAGCATACAGGGGTCTTCCTTCGGCAATGAGCAGTTCTTC. Translated, it gives CASIQGSSFGNEQFF.

The V call is TRBV27, the J call TRBJ1-1; TRBD1 matches 8 bases. Germline-derived CDR1 and CDR2 are MNHEY and SMNVEV (reference sequence). The CDR3 totals 14 residues. V shed 6 bases and J 2 bases; nucleotides not matched to a gene: 5. Here the CDR3 DNA reads TGTGCCAGCAGCACGGACAGGGTAAACACTGAAGCTTTCTTT. It translates to CASSTDRVNTEAFF.

CDR3 sequence reads: CASSTRQENYGYTF. CDR3 DNA: TGTGCCAGTAGTACGAGACAGGAGAACTATGGCTACACCTTC. The chain uses TRBV19 and TRBJ1-2, with a weak D call TRBD1 (6 bases). Looked up from germline, CDR1 is LNHDA and CDR2 is SQIVND (reference sequence). The V end lost 4 bases, the J end lost 2 bases, and 11 bases lay between the germline ends. The CDR3 loop spans 14 amino acids. Variable domain in full (rest from reference TRBV19 and TRBJ1-2): DGGITQSPKYLFRKEGQNVTLSCEQNLNHDAMYWYRQDPGQGLRLIYYSQIVNDFQKGDIAEGYSVSREKKESFPLTVTSAQKNPTAFYLCASSTRQENYGYTFGSGTRLTVV.

The chain employs TRBV30 and TRBJ2-2; TRBD2 matches at 7 bases. Germline CDR1 is GTSNPN and CDR2 is SVGIG (reference sequence). Unmatched junction bases numbered 8, after V lost 3 bases and J lost 4 bases. The CDR3 contains 15 residues. CDR3 in amino acids: CAWSRSSGSTGELFF. In nucleotides, the CDR3 is TGTGCCTGGAGCCGTTCTAGCGGTTCCACCGGGGAGCTGTTTTTT.

CDR3 DNA: TGTTCGCCAGGTCTCTGGGATTTCGGAGGGCCCGTAACCGGAGAGAACAGCAATCAGCCCCAGCATTTT. Residues: CSPGLWDFGGPVTGENSNQPQHF. This sequence joins TRBV27 and TRBJ1-5; D ambiguous. Germline-derived CDR1 and CDR2 are MNHEY and SMNVEV (reference sequence). CDR3 size: 23 residues.

CDR3 region: CASSLSGSPYNEQFF. CDR3 DNA: TGTGCCAGCAGTCTAAGCGGGAGCCCCTACAATGAGCAGTTCTTC. V gene TRBV11-2 combines with J gene TRBJ2-1, with 8 bases fitting TRBD2. The CDR3 is made up of 15 amino acids. Germline CDR1 and CDR2: SGHAT and FQNNGV. Unmatched junction bases numbered 6, after V lost 6 bases and J lost 2 bases.

The V gene is TRBV6-1, the J gene TRBJ1-4; 9 bases match TRBD1. After removal of 5 bases from V and 8 bases from J, the junction contained 9 bases not matched to a gene. CDR1 and CDR2 from the germline V gene are MNHNS and SASEGT. This CDR3 is 15 amino acids long. CDR3 region: CASSPLDRGGEKLFF. The CDR3 DNA reads as TGTGCCAGCAGTCCCCTGGACAGGGGAGGAGAAAAACTGTTTTTT.

The chain recombines TRBV19 with TRBJ2-7, with D possibly matching TRBD1 (6 bases). The CDR3 is 14 amino acids. Trimming took off 3 bases at V and 1 base at J, with 10 bases between the two ends. Looked up from germline, CDR1 is LNHDA and CDR2 is SQIVND (reference sequence). The CDR3 DNA reads TGTGCCAGTAGTATGGGCAGGGGATCCTACGAGCAGTACTTC. This sequence encodes CASSMGRGSYEQYF.

The chain recombines TRBV5-4 with TRBJ1-4; D is uncertain. The V end lost 5 bases, the J end lost 0 bases, and 8 bases lay between the germline ends. There are 14 residues in the CDR3. Germline V gives CDR1 SGHNT, CDR2 YYREEE (reference sequence). The CDR3, as DNA: TGTGCCAGCAGTTCTCGTGCAACTAATGAAAAACTGTTTTTT. This gives the protein CASSSRATNEKLFF.

The gene calls are TRBV6-4 and TRBJ2-6, with a possible D match to TRBD1 (5 bases). Germline assignment: CDR1 MRHNA and CDR2 SNTAGT. The CDR3 contains 15 residues. V was pared by 10 bases and J by 0 bases, with 13 bases between. CDR3 residues: CATANDSSGANVLTF. The CDR3 DNA reads TGTGCCACCGCCAACGACAGCTCTGGGGCCAACGTCCTGACTTTC.

The rearrangement uses TRBV9 and TRBJ2-7, with 7 bases that match TRBD1. Germline values: CDR1 SGDLS, CDR2 YYNGEE. The CDR3 loop spans 14 amino acids. With 1 base clipped from V and 6 bases from J, the junction kept 7 bases outside the gene matches. Written as DNA, the CDR3 is TGTGCCAGCAGCGTATCCGGGACAGTAGGCGAGCAGTACTTC. It yields the protein CASSVSGTVGEQYF.

V and J are TRBV18 and TRBJ1-1; tentative D call: TRBD1 (5 bases). Trimming removed 8 bases from V and 1 base from J, with 8 bases in between. Germline assignment: CDR1 KGHSH and CDR2 LQKENI. The CDR3 runs 12 residues. For the CDR3, the DNA is TGTGCCAGCGGGGGGGGGAACACTGAAGCTTTCTTT. It specifies CASGGGNTEAFF.

CDR3 sequence (DNA): TGTGCCAGCAGCCGGGACAAGAACACTGAAGCTTTCTTT. This gives the protein CASSRDKNTEAFF. The chain joins TRBV7-9 to TRBJ1-1, with D maybe TRBD1 (6 bases). The V gene lost 5 bases and the J gene lost 1 base, with 8 bases spanning the gap. This CDR3 region has 13 residues. Germline-derived CDR1 and CDR2 are SEHNR and FQNEAQ (reference sequence).

This chain connects TRBV5-4 to TRBJ1-2, with TRBD1 identical over 10 bases. The CDR3 extends over 16 amino acids. Per the germline V gene, CDR1 is SGHNT and CDR2 is YYREEE (reference sequence). Trimming took 4 bases from V and 0 from J; bases not matched to a gene: 6. DNA of the CDR3: TGTGCCAGCAGCGAGGACAGGGGGTCCCCTAACTATGGCTACACCTTC. The encoded protein is CASSEDRGSPNYGYTF.

The rearrangement links TRBV28 to TRBJ2-1; TRBD2 matches 11 bases. The CDR3 length is 16 residues. The germline V gene has CDR1 MDHEN and CDR2 SYDVKM. V lost 4 bases and J lost 9; bases outside the gene matches: 11. In nucleotides, the CDR3 is TGTGCCAGCAGTTACTCATCTAGCGGGAGGATAGGTGAGCAGTTCTTC. Protein sequence: CASSYSSSGRIGEQFF.

The CDR3 loop reads CATRQANQPQHF. For the CDR3, the DNA is TGTGCCACACGACAGGCTAATCAGCCCCAGCATTTT. The chain combines TRBV28 with TRBJ1-5; D perhaps matches TRBD1 (6 bases). Trimming shortened V by 10 bases and J by 4 bases, and 11 bases separated the two germline ends. Germline V gene sequence: CDR1 MDHEN, CDR2 SYDVKM. The CDR3 is 12 amino acids.

The chain carries TRBV15 and TRBJ2-7, with D uncertain. The CDR3 is made up of 13 amino acids. Germline CDR1 and CDR2: LNHNV and YYDKDF (reference sequence). The ends were cut back, 0 bases at V and 9 bases at J, with 12 bases in the middle. DNA of the CDR3: TGTGCCACCAGCAGAGATGAGCGTGAGAGGCAGTACTTC. The encoded protein is CATSRDERERQYF.

This chain uses TRBV28 with TRBJ2-3, with 8 positions matching TRBD1. With V trimmed by 6 bases and J by 6 bases, 11 bases remained unmatched. This CDR3 spans 15 amino acids. Germline CDR1 reads MDHEN; CDR2 reads SYDVKM. The CDR3 loop is CASRPLGTGLDTQYF. CDR3 in DNA: TGTGCCAGCAGACCTCTGGGGACAGGACTCGATACGCAGTATTTT.

This chain connects TRBV9 to TRBJ2-5; D is uncertain. Germline CDR1 SGDLS, CDR2 YYNGEE. The germline V and J ends were trimmed by 3 bases and 5 bases, with 11 bases remaining between them. The CDR3 length is 13 residues. DNA of the CDR3: TGTGCCAGCAGCGGGCTAGTTGGCGAGACCCAGTACTTC. Translating gives CASSGLVGETQYF.

The chain combines TRBV15 with TRBJ1-2; 9 nucleotides align to TRBD1. V was clipped by 1 base and J by 3 bases; unmatched bases: 3. Germline lookup yields CDR1 LNHNV and CDR2 YYDKDF (reference sequence). This CDR3 is 15 amino acids long. Here the CDR3 DNA reads TGTGCCACCAGCAGAGGGGACAGGGAGGACTATGGCTACACCTTC. Its translation: CATSRGDREDYGYTF.

This chain links TRBV28 with TRBJ2-2, with TRBD2 matching over 9 bases. Germline lookup yields CDR1 MDHEN and CDR2 SYDVKM. There are 17 residues in the CDR3. J gave up 4 bases and V 1 base, and 7 bases lay outside the gene matches. The CDR3 nucleotides are TGTGCCAGCAGTTTATCGTTGCGGGAGGGCTCCACCGGGGAGCTGTTTTTT. Translation: CASSLSLREGSTGELFF.

The chain has TRBV4-1 and TRBJ2-3, with 10 bases aligning to TRBD2. Trimming at V came to 0 bases and at J to 5 bases, leaving 17 bases not matched to a gene. Germline-derived CDR1 and CDR2 are MGHRA and YSYEKL. The CDR3 sequence is 20 residues long. The CDR3 spells CASSQDDRVREREGEDTQYF. The CDR3 DNA is TGCGCCAGCAGCCAAGATGATCGGGTCCGTGAGCGGGAGGGTGAAGATACGCAGTATTTT.

The chain joins TRBV28 to TRBJ2-4, with D tentatively TRBD1 (5 bases). The CDR3 has 13 amino acids. The V end lost 6 bases, the J end lost 9 bases, and 15 bases lay between the germline ends. From germline, CDR1 is MDHEN and CDR2 SYDVKM. In nucleotides, the CDR3 is TGTGCCAGCAGCCTAACAGGTTTTGGCATTCAGTACTTC. This translates into CASSLTGFGIQYF.

The chain uses TRBV7-2 and TRBJ2-7; D possibly corresponds to TRBD1 (5 bases). Germline V CDR1 and CDR2: SGHTA, FQGNSA. CDR3 length equals 14 residues. Trimming shortened V by 3 bases and J by 3 bases, and 12 bases separated the two germline ends. CDR3 nucleotides: TGTGCCAGCAGCTTTTCGACAGCCAACTACGAGCAGTACTTC. Translation: CASSFSTANYEQYF.

The chain couples TRBV27 to TRBJ1-6, with 7 nucleotides matching TRBD1. Germline V gives CDR1 MNHEY, CDR2 SMNVEV (reference sequence). CDR3 size: 17 residues. The J segment lost 4 bases and the V segment lost 2 bases, leaving 8 bases of the junction unmatched. The CDR3 region is CASSLPTGQGYNSPLHF. CDR3 coding DNA: TGTGCCAGCAGTTTACCGACAGGGCAAGGGTATAATTCACCCCTCCACTTT.

The chain is built from TRBV2 and TRBJ2-5; 7 positions agree with TRBD2. The DNA matches TRBJ2-7 better at its end, which makes the J call doubtful. This CDR3 spans 15 amino acids. Germline CDR1 reads SNHLY; CDR2 reads FYNNEI. The CDR3 DNA reads as TGTGCCAGCATGAGGGAGGGCGCCGGGGAACACGAGCAGTACTTC. Residues: CASMREGAGEHEQYF.